Below, 14 T cell receptor beta chains from the same sample are listed, as sequenced in a study of ipilimumab plus nivolumab after autologous stem cell transplantation. TCRdb's table, derived via immunoSEQ multiplex PCR, lists solely in-frame clones and lacks some. The repertoire has about 24,000 clones, around 83% of them found once; the top ten carry 4% to 6%. The sample consisted of PBMCs, taken in a trial of ipilimumab plus nivolumab as post-transplant consolidation. Receptors originate from a male donor with diffuse large B-cell lymphoma.

The chain carries TRBV7-2 and TRBJ2-1; D uncertain. Germline CDR1 reads SGHTA; CDR2 reads FQGNSA. Trimming shortened V by 2 bases and J by 2 bases, and 4 bases separated the two germline ends. The CDR3 has 13 amino acids. CDR3 region: CASSLPAYNEQFF. As DNA, the CDR3 is TGTGCCAGCAGCTTACCAGCCTACAATGAGCAGTTCTTC.

The chain carries TRBV29-1 and TRBJ1-1; D gene uncertain. V shed 4 bases and J shed 5 bases, with 14 bases lying between them. The CDR3 has 13 residues. Germline assignment: CDR1 SQVTM and CDR2 ANQGSEA. The CDR3 sequence: CSVVYSQGTEAFF. The DNA of the CDR3 is TGCAGCGTTGTTTACAGCCAAGGGACTGAAGCTTTCTTT. Filled out from reference TRBV29-1 and TRBJ1-1, the complete variable domain reads SAVISQKPSRDICQRGTSLTIQCQVDSQVTMMFWYRQQPGQSLTLIATANQGSEATYESGFVIDKFPISRPNLTFSTLTVSNMSPEDSSIYLCSVVYSQGTEAFFGQGTRLTVV.

The rearrangement uses TRBV5-4 and TRBJ2-6; D ambiguous. The CDR3 covers 15 residues. V lost 3 bases and J 3 bases, leaving 10 bases between the germline ends. Per germline, CDR1 SGHNT and CDR2 YYREEE (reference sequence). The CDR3 coding sequence is TGTGCCAGCAGCTCTAAGGGCTTTGGGGCCAACGTCCTGACTTTC. This encodes CASSSKGFGANVLTF.

This clone is a singleton in its sample. The CDR3 sequence is CATLRTTGDYGYTF. The CDR3 region has the DNA TGTGCCACCCTACGTACTACAGGGGACTATGGCTACACCTTC. This sequence joins TRBV6-1 and TRBJ1-2; the match to TRBD1 covers 7 bases. V lost 10 bases to trimming and J lost 3 bases; unmatched junction nucleotides: 11. Germline V CDR1 and CDR2: MNHNS, SASEGT. The CDR3 has 14 residues.

The V and J genes are TRBV30 and TRBJ2-3; D unresolved. Germline V lookup: CDR1 GTSNPN, CDR2 SVGIG (reference sequence). The CDR3 extends over 15 amino acids. V lost 5 bases and J lost 4, with 19 bases in between. For the CDR3, the DNA is TGTGCCTGGCTAAACCCGGTCTCCGGAGCAGATACGCAGTATTTT. It is translated as CAWLNPVSGADTQYF.

The CDR3 loop is CASSLRPNSGNTIYF. The CDR3, as DNA: TGTGCCAGCAGCTTGCGGCCGAACTCTGGAAACACCATATATTTT. This chain links TRBV5-6 with TRBJ1-3; D is uncertain. The V and J ends lost 1 base and 0 bases respectively, with 8 bases between them. This CDR3 is built from 15 residues. Germline V gives CDR1 SGHDT, CDR2 YYEEEE.

The genes are TRBV4-1 and TRBJ1-4; no firm D call. CDR1 and CDR2 from the germline V gene are MGHRA and YSYEKL. Trimming left V 3 bases short and J 3 bases short, with 20 bases between. This CDR3 is built from 18 residues. The CDR3 bases are TGCGCCAGCAGCCACCCGGCCAGCTCACGGCTATCTAATGAAAAACTGTTTTTT. This translates into CASSHPASSRLSNEKLFF.

The V gene is TRBV27, the J gene TRBJ2-5; 7 positions match TRBD1. J was trimmed by 5 bases and V by 5 bases; bases with no gene match: 17. CDR1 is MNHEY and CDR2 is SMNVEV in the germline V gene (reference sequence). CDR3 length equals 17 residues. In DNA, the CDR3 is TGTGCCAGCAGTCCGCTACCTTCGACAGGGACCCGGGAGACCCAGTACTTC. Protein sequence: CASSPLPSTGTRETQYF.

This clone has more than one count but fewer than ten. CDR3 DNA: TGTGCCAGCAGCTTAGACTCATTTGAGCAGTTCTTC. This translates into CASSLDSFEQFF. The rearrangement links TRBV7-6 to TRBJ2-1; no clear D gene. Germline-derived CDR1 and CDR2 are SGHVS and FNYEAQ. This CDR3 comprises 12 residues. Trimming took 1 base from V and 9 from J, leaving 7 bases between them.

The DNA for the CDR3 is TGTGCCAGCACCCCAATGGGCAGCGGATACTACGAGCAGTACTTC. Its translation: CASTPMGSGYYEQYF. V and J are TRBV5-5 and TRBJ2-7, with D possibly matching TRBD2 (5 bases). The CDR3 runs 15 residues. V gave up 6 bases and J gave up 3 bases, with 19 bases separating them. CDR1 and CDR2 (germline): SGHKS, YYEKEE (reference sequence).

Concerning this clone: At one end, the junction sequence differs from germline, possibly due to a read error. Here the CDR3 DNA reads TGTGCCAGCAGGGAAGACAGACAGGGTTATGGCTACACCTTC. Translating it yields CASREDRQGYGYTF. The chain is built from TRBV6-1 and TRBJ1-2, with TRBD1 matching over 7 bases. The germline gives CDR1 MNHNS, CDR2 SASEGT. The CDR3 totals 14 residues.

The gene calls are TRBV18 and TRBJ1-6, with 7 bases matching TRBD1. After removal of 4 bases from V and 6 bases from J, the junction contained 9 bases not matched to a gene. The CDR3 consists of 16 residues. Germline V gives CDR1 KGHSH, CDR2 LQKENI. Here the CDR3 DNA reads TGTGCCAGCTCACGCACAGGGGATGCGGTTAATTCACCCCTCCACTTT. Its protein product is CASSRTGDAVNSPLHF.

V gene TRBV11-2 combines with J gene TRBJ2-1; D gene ambiguous. V was shortened by 4 bases and J by 6 bases, with 25 bases between the two germline ends. The CDR3 spans 18 residues. From germline, CDR1 is SGHAT and CDR2 FQNNGV. CDR3 nucleotides: TGTGCCAGCAGCTCTTCCGGTGGACCCCGGACCCCGGGCAATGAGCAGTTCTTC. The encoded protein is CASSSSGGPRTPGNEQFF.

V is TRBV19 and J is TRBJ1-1, with D possibly matching TRBD1 (5 bases). This CDR3 spans 14 amino acids. Germline-derived CDR1 and CDR2 are LNHDA and SQIVND (reference sequence). With 3 bases removed from V and 0 bases from J, the gap between germline ends came to 8 bases. The chain's CDR3 is CASSIGDLNTEAFF. DNA of the CDR3: TGTGCCAGTAGTATCGGGGACCTGAACACTGAAGCTTTCTTT.